One and the same sample provided the 27 T cell receptor beta chains below, sequenced in a study of blood T cell repertoires in COVID-19. Assay: immunoSEQ multiplex PCR; the TCRdb copy retains only in-frame clones and omits some. The table lists about 66,000 clones, approximately 89% of them singletons. The specimen sequenced was peripheral blood. These receptors were taken from a woman between 70 and 85 years old with acute or convalescent COVID-19.

V is TRBV7-8 and J is TRBJ1-2, with 8 bases aligning to TRBD1. Germline V lookup: CDR1 SGHVS, CDR2 FQNEAQ. The CDR3 totals 15 residues. Unmatched junction bases numbered 11, after V lost 5 bases and J lost 6 bases. CDR3 region: CASSLHRTGLDGYTF. CDR3 nucleotide sequence: TGTGCCAGCAGCCTTCACCGGACAGGGTTGGATGGCTACACCTTC.

V gene TRBV19 combines with J gene TRBJ1-1; 11 bases fit TRBD1. V lost 5 bases and J lost 11; bases outside the gene matches: 10. CDR1 is LNHDA and CDR2 is SQIVND in the germline V gene (reference sequence). CDR3 length equals 14 residues. CDR3 amino acids: CASSLSGTGGLAFF. As DNA, the CDR3 is TGTGCCAGTAGTCTCTCTGGGACAGGGGGGCTCGCTTTCTTT.

The chain joins TRBV15 to TRBJ1-5; D call uncertain. This CDR3 contains 14 residues. The germline V gene encodes CDR1 LNHNV and CDR2 YYDKDF (reference sequence). The V end was cut by 0 bases, the J end by 1 base, with 4 bases between. The CDR3: CATSRDSSNQPQHF. CDR3 DNA: TGTGCCACCAGCAGAGACTCGAGCAATCAGCCCCAGCATTTT.

Of note for this clone: This specimen includes other DNA sequences encoding the same CDR3. The CDR3 reads CASSLEASGSSYNEQFF. In nucleotides, the CDR3 is TGCGCCAGCAGCTTGGAGGCTAGCGGGAGCTCCTACAATGAGCAGTTCTTC. The V call is TRBV5-1, the J call TRBJ2-1; 10 nucleotides align to TRBD2. V trimming: 0 bases; J trimming: 0 bases; junction bases outside the gene matches: 3. Germline V gene data show CDR1 as SGHRS and CDR2 as YFSETQ. CDR3 length equals 17 residues.

This clone was seen a handful of times. The chain joins TRBV10-1 to TRBJ1-5; 10 bases agree with TRBD1. Germline CDR1 is WNHNN and CDR2 is SYGVQD (reference sequence). With V trimmed by 4 bases and J by 2 bases, 5 bases remained unmatched. The CDR3 extends over 16 amino acids. In DNA form, the CDR3 reads TGCGCCAGCAGTGGCGGACAGGGGGTCGGCAATCAGCCCCAGCATTTT. Amino acids: CASSGGQGVGNQPQHF.

This CDR3 is CATSDRAGRGEYGYTF. In DNA, the CDR3 is TGTGCCACCAGTGACCGCGCGGGACGTGGGGAATATGGCTACACCTTC. The chain is built from TRBV24-1 and TRBJ1-2; a possible D gene is TRBD1 (5 bases). Germline V gene data show CDR1 as KGHDR and CDR2 as SFDVKD. The CDR3 extends over 16 amino acids. Trimming left V 4 bases short and J 5 bases short, with 19 bases between.

This rearrangement joins TRBV7-2 to TRBJ1-1, with D perhaps matching TRBD1 (6 bases). CDR3 length: 14 residues. The germline V and J ends were trimmed by 3 bases and 5 bases, with 13 bases remaining between them. Germline V gene lookup returns CDR1 SGHTA and CDR2 FQGNSA. DNA for the CDR3: TGTGCCAGCAGCTTTCGCCAGGGGAAGACTGAAGCTTTCTTT. Amino acids: CASSFRQGKTEAFF. The full variable domain, with the rest looked up from reference TRBV7-2 and TRBJ1-1, is GAGVSQSPSNKVTEKGKDVELRCDPISGHTALYWYRQSLGQGLEFLIYFQGNSAPDKSGLPSDRFSAERTGGSVSTLTIQRTQQEDSAVYLCASSFRQGKTEAFFGQGTRLTVV.

The chain is built from TRBV10-3 and TRBJ1-1; 8 bases are shared with TRBD1. CDR3 length: 13 amino acids. The germline V gene encodes CDR1 ENHRY and CDR2 SYGVKD. Trimming at V came to 6 bases and at J to 1 base, leaving 1 base not matched to a gene. The CDR3 nucleotides read TGTGCCATCAGGACAGGGGAGAACACTGAAGCTTTCTTT. As protein: CAIRTGENTEAFF.

V and J are TRBV4-1 and TRBJ1-1; D remains ambiguous. V was trimmed by 0 bases and J by 2 bases, leaving 10 bases between them. This CDR3 contains 15 residues. CDR1 and CDR2 from the germline V gene are MGHRA and YSYEKL. The DNA of the CDR3 is TGCGCCAGCAGCCAAGAAAGGCAGACAAACACTGAAGCTTTCTTT. Its protein is CASSQERQTNTEAFF.

V usage is TRBV6-1 and J usage is TRBJ1-1, with 7 bases aligning to TRBD1. CDR3 length equals 15 residues. The V gene end was trimmed by 2 bases and the J gene end by 7 bases; junction bases not matched to a gene: 10. Germline values: CDR1 MNHNS, CDR2 SASEGT. The CDR3, as DNA: TGTGCCAGCAGTGAAAGGGCAGGGGGGCTCGGTGAAGCTTTCTTT. Its protein product is CASSERAGGLGEAFF.

This chain connects TRBV7-2 to TRBJ2-7, with TRBD2 identical over 7 bases. After removal of 1 base from V and 0 bases from J, the junction contained 3 bases not matched to a gene. The CDR3 runs 15 residues. Germline V gene data show CDR1 as SGHTA and CDR2 as FQGNSA. The DNA for the CDR3 is TGTGCCAGCAGCTTAGGACTAGCCAGCTCCTACGAGCAGTACTTC. Translating gives CASSLGLASSYEQYF.

The genes are TRBV11-3 and TRBJ2-1, with 10 bases that match TRBD1. With V trimmed by 1 base and J by 2 bases, 2 bases remained unmatched. The CDR3 loop spans 16 amino acids. Germline CDR1 and CDR2: SGHNT and YENEEA. In DNA form, the CDR3 reads TGTGCCAGCAGCTTAGGGGACAGGGGAGCCTACAATGAGCAGTTCTTC. It yields the protein CASSLGDRGAYNEQFF. The complete variable domain, with remaining parts taken from reference TRBV11-3 and TRBJ2-1, reads EAGVVQSPRYKIIEKKQPVAFWCNPISGHNTLYWYLQNLGQGPELLIRYENEEAVDDSQLPKDRFSAERLKGVDSTLKIQPAELGDSAVYLCASSLGDRGAYNEQFFGPGTRLTVL.

The V call is TRBV4-2, the J call TRBJ1-2; D uncertain. This CDR3 contains 15 residues. With 1 base removed from V and 4 bases from J, the gap between germline ends came to 13 bases. Germline loops: CDR1 LGHNA, CDR2 YNFKEQ. In nucleotides, the CDR3 is TGTGCCAGCAGCCAAGGCTTCCACCAGATCTATGGCTACACCTTC. Protein: CASSQGFHQIYGYTF.

This chain connects TRBV18 to TRBJ1-5; tentative D call: TRBD1 (6 bases). CDR3 size: 15 residues. Germline values: CDR1 KGHSH, CDR2 LQKENI. Trimming shortened V by 4 bases and J by 5 bases, and 15 bases separated the two germline ends. CDR3 sequence reads: CASSQGSGAHQPQHF. The CDR3 bases are TGTGCCAGCTCACAGGGTTCAGGGGCACATCAGCCCCAGCATTTT.

The chain is built from TRBV18 and TRBJ2-1; possibly TRBD1 for D (6 bases). The CDR3 spans 15 residues. V was shortened by 6 bases and J by 3 bases, with 15 bases between the two germline ends. Germline V gene sequence: CDR1 KGHSH, CDR2 LQKENI. The chain's CDR3 is CASSRAGAHYNEQFF. CDR3 coding DNA: TGTGCCAGCTCCCGAGCAGGGGCACACTACAATGAGCAGTTCTTC.

V is TRBV7-8 and J is TRBJ2-3; weak D call: TRBD2 (6 bases). There are 15 residues in the CDR3. V was trimmed by 5 bases and J by 1 base, leaving 13 bases between them. Germline CDR1 reads SGHVS; CDR2 reads FQNEAQ. The CDR3: CASSPRRLGTDTQYF. CDR3 in DNA: TGTGCCAGCAGCCCCCGCCGACTAGGCACAGATACGCAGTATTTT.

CDR3 amino acids: CASSLEGEKTQYF. CDR3 coding DNA: TGTGCCAGCAGCTTAGAAGGGGAAAAGACCCAGTACTTC. The V call is TRBV7-9, the J call TRBJ2-5, with D tentatively TRBD1 (5 bases). Germline-derived CDR1 and CDR2 are SEHNR and FQNEAQ (reference sequence). The CDR3 is 13 amino acids. Trimming removed 1 base from V and 6 bases from J, with 9 bases in between.

The rearrangement uses TRBV6-5 and TRBJ2-5; D remains ambiguous. The CDR3 consists of 10 residues. CDR1 MNHEY and CDR2 SVGAGI come from the germline V gene. Deletions cut 4 bases from V and 5 bases from J, with 2 bases between. CDR3 sequence (DNA): TGTGCCAGCAGTTCGGAGACCCAGTACTTC. Amino acid sequence: CASSSETQYF.

This clone was picked up one time. This chain joins TRBV7-3 and TRBJ1-2; no reliable D call. V lost 5 bases and J 7 bases, leaving 14 bases between the germline ends. The CDR3 has 13 amino acids. Germline lookup yields CDR1 SGHTA and CDR2 FQGTGA. CDR3 residues: CASSRRGGSGYTF. CDR3 DNA sequence: TGTGCCAGCAGCCGACGGGGTGGCAGTGGCTACACCTTC.

The chain links TRBV29-1 to TRBJ1-1, with D uncertain. V was trimmed by 3 bases and J by 1 base, leaving 15 bases between them. Germline CDR1 and CDR2: SQVTM and ANQGSEA. The CDR3 covers 15 residues. The CDR3 here is CSVESRASTNTEAFF. CDR3 nucleotides: TGCAGCGTTGAGTCGCGGGCCTCGACGAACACTGAAGCTTTCTTT.

V and J are TRBV7-8 and TRBJ2-2, with a weak D call TRBD1 (7 bases). Trimming removed 5 bases at V and 4 bases at J, with 23 bases between. The CDR3 runs to 18 residues. CDR1 SGHVS and CDR2 FQNEAQ come from the germline V gene. The DNA for the CDR3 is TGTGCCAGCAGCCCCCCCGGAAAGGGGGCCGGGGGCACCGGGGAGCTGTTTTTT. Its protein product is CASSPPGKGAGGTGELFF.

The rearrangement joins TRBV3-1 (or the pseudogene TRBV3-2) to TRBJ2-5, with D perhaps matching TRBD2 (5 bases). The CDR3 runs 13 residues. Trimming left V 8 bases short and J 4 bases short, with 14 bases between. Germline-derived CDR1 and CDR2 are LGHDT and YNNKEL (reference sequence). CDR3 region: CASSWGEGETQYF. CDR3 in DNA: TGTGCCAGCTCGTGGGGTGAGGGAGAGACCCAGTACTTC.

The chain recombines TRBV28 with TRBJ1-1; the match to TRBD1 covers 9 bases. With V trimmed by 6 bases and J by 4 bases, 9 bases remained unmatched. The germline V gene has CDR1 MDHEN and CDR2 SYDVKM. The CDR3 runs to 15 residues. CDR3 residues: CASSRRGQGPTEAFF. Here the CDR3 DNA reads TGTGCCAGCAGCCGTAGGGGACAGGGCCCCACTGAAGCTTTCTTT. Complete variable domain (other parts from reference TRBV28 and TRBJ1-1): DVKVTQSSRYLVKRTGEKVFLECVQDMDHENMFWYRQDPGLGLRLIYFSYDVKMKEKGDIPEGYSVSREKKERFSLILESASTNQTSMYLCASSRRGQGPTEAFFGQGTRLTVV.

V and J are TRBV30 and TRBJ2-5, with D possibly being TRBD1 (5 bases). Germline assignment: CDR1 GTSNPN and CDR2 SVGIG (reference sequence). V was cut by 1 base and J by 5 bases, with 11 bases left in between. The CDR3 consists of 13 residues. CDR3 coding DNA: TGTGCCTGGAGTGGAACCGCAGGGGAGACCCAGTACTTC. Its protein product is CAWSGTAGETQYF.

The chain carries TRBV5-6 and TRBJ1-6; D gene unclear. CDR1 is SGHDT, CDR2 YYEEEE, per germline. This CDR3 has 12 residues. V lost 4 bases to trimming and J lost 11 bases, with 10 bases between them. This chain's CDR3 is CASSVQRTPLHF. CDR3 nucleotide sequence: TGTGCCAGCAGCGTACAAAGAACACCCCTCCACTTT.

The CDR3 DNA reads as TGTGCCAGCAGCTTAGCTGGTGCGGGGGGCGCCTACGAGCAGTACTTC. It codes for CASSLAGAGGAYEQYF. The chain combines TRBV7-2 with TRBJ2-7; 8 nucleotides match TRBD2. V trimming: 0 bases; J trimming: 2 bases; junction bases outside the gene matches: 6. The CDR3 length is 16 residues. Germline V CDR1 and CDR2: SGHTA, FQGNSA.

This clone was picked up one time. The V and J genes are TRBV5-8 and TRBJ2-7; D may be TRBD2 (5 bases). Per the germline V gene, CDR1 is SGHTS and CDR2 is YDEGEE. CDR3 length: 13 amino acids. V was pared by 0 bases and J by 3 bases, with 7 bases between. The CDR3 sequence: CASSLGGNYEQYF. CDR3 sequence (DNA): TGTGCCAGCAGCTTGGGAGGGAACTACGAGCAGTACTTC.